Each of the 3 T cell receptor beta chains below was sequenced from the same sample in a study of STAT5B mutations in CD4+ large granular lymphocyte leukemia. Libraries were prepared by immunoSEQ multiplex PCR; TCRdb keeps only in-frame clonotypes and omits some of them. The profile covers roughly 1,500 clones, with 80% appearing a single time and 77% taken by the ten largest. The sequenced sample was PBMCs. These receptors came from a man between 70 and 80 years old with CD4+ T-cell large granular lymphocyte leukemia.

This clone is a singleton in its sample. V gene TRBV28 combines with J gene TRBJ2-3; the D gene is possibly TRBD2 (6 bases). CDR3 length equals 14 residues. Looked up from germline, CDR1 is MDHEN and CDR2 is SYDVKM. The V end was cut by 11 bases, the J end by 6 bases, with 21 bases between. Written as DNA, the CDR3 is TGTGCCCCCGCCAGGTTCCGCGGGACGGATACGCAGTATTTT. It codes for CAPARFRGTDTQYF.

The chain has TRBV28 and TRBJ2-3, with 8 bases that match TRBD1. With V trimmed by 6 bases and J by 5 bases, 13 bases remained unmatched. Per the germline V gene, CDR1 is MDHEN and CDR2 is SYDVKM. This CDR3 contains 16 residues. CDR3: CASRRPTQQGVDTQYF. The CDR3 bases are TGTGCCAGCAGGCGTCCGACCCAACAGGGGGTAGATACGCAGTATTTT.

As DNA, the CDR3 is TGTGCCTGGAGTCCCATGGGACGGGACACCGGGGAGCTGTTTTTT. Encoded protein: CAWSPMGRDTGELFF. The chain is built from TRBV30 and TRBJ2-2, with D possibly called TRBD1 or TRBD2 (5 bases each). Germline V gene data show CDR1 as GTSNPN and CDR2 as SVGIG (reference sequence). Trimming left V 2 bases short and J 3 bases short, with 13 bases between. The CDR3 runs 15 residues.